The 17 T cell receptor beta chains in this list originate from one sample, sequenced in a study of T cell clonotyping in hematopoietic cell transplantation (dated by TCRdb to about 2021). Library construction relied on the immunoSEQ multiplex PCR assay. TCRdb obtained this table from immuneACCESS and retained in-frame rearrangements with V and J assigned. These tables miss some clones; where compared with another copy, unresolved V genes account for less than half of the shortfall, and the remainder is unexplained. Present in this sample are tens of thousands of clones, 95% of which were seen just once. Almost 0.95% of the sample rests with the top ten. The sample comprised peripheral blood mononuclear cells. The receptors come from a young man in good health. Some clones in this sample may be carry-over from other donors' samples.

V is TRBV11-1 and J is TRBJ1-2; no definite D call. Per germline, CDR1 SGHAT and CDR2 FQDESV (reference sequence). This CDR3 region has 14 residues. The V end was cut by 3 bases, the J end by 4 bases, with 12 bases between. The chain's CDR3 is CASSLAGSGYGYTF. The CDR3 DNA reads as TGTGCCAGCAGCTTGGCAGGATCTGGCTATGGCTACACCTTC.

The J gene is TRBJ1-1, the V gene TRBV5-4; D is unclear. This CDR3 has 13 residues. CDR1 is SGHNT and CDR2 is YYREEE in the germline V gene (reference sequence). Trimming took off 2 bases at V and 8 bases at J, with 13 bases between the two ends. The CDR3 reads CASSFNVGLEAFF. DNA for the CDR3: TGTGCCAGCAGCTTTAACGTAGGCCTCGAAGCTTTCTTT.

The V and J genes are TRBV6-1 and TRBJ2-4, with 9 bases fitting TRBD1. With V trimmed by 6 bases and J by 7 bases, 7 bases remained unmatched. Germline V gene data show CDR1 as MNHNS and CDR2 as SASEGT. CDR3 length: 14 residues. Written as DNA, the CDR3 is TGTGCCAGCAGGGGGGTGGACAGGGGCAACATTCAGTACTTC. This encodes CASRGVDRGNIQYF.

This CDR3 is CASSPGQGGQPQHF. CDR3 DNA: TGTGCCAGCAGTCCGGGACAGGGTGGACAGCCCCAGCATTTT. The chain joins TRBV27 to TRBJ1-5; 9 positions match TRBD1. Per germline, CDR1 MNHEY and CDR2 SMNVEV (reference sequence). The trim removed 5 bases at V and 7 bases at J, leaving 6 bases unmatched. The CDR3 is made up of 14 amino acids.

This chain connects TRBV5-6 to TRBJ2-6; 7 bases are shared with TRBD1. Trimming cost V 3 bases and J 1 base; bases outside gene matches: 10. The CDR3 is made up of 18 amino acids. The V gene's germline CDR1 is SGHDT and CDR2 YYEEEE. The CDR3 reads CASSSGQQRGSGANVLTF. CDR3 nucleotide sequence: TGTGCCAGCAGCTCGGGACAGCAAAGGGGTTCTGGGGCCAACGTCCTGACTTTC. Full variable domain (missing parts from reference TRBV5-6 and TRBJ2-6): DAGVTQSPTHLIKTRGQQVTLRCSPKSGHDTVSWYQQALGQGPQFIFQYYEEEERQRGNFPDRFSGHQFPNYSSELNVNALLLGDSALYLCASSSGQQRGSGANVLTFGAGSRLTVL.

The chain has TRBV28 and TRBJ1-4; D unclear. Germline values: CDR1 MDHEN, CDR2 SYDVKM. Trimming removed 1 base from V and 0 bases from J, with 3 bases in between. The CDR3 spans 14 residues. CDR3 amino acids: CASSLSATNEKLFF. CDR3 nucleotide sequence: TGTGCCAGCAGTTTATCGGCAACTAATGAAAAACTGTTTTTT.

The gene calls are TRBV18 and TRBJ2-6, with 8 bases fitting TRBD2. Trimming at V came to 2 bases and at J to 1 base, leaving 7 bases not matched to a gene. The length of the CDR3 is 18 residues. Germline CDR1 and CDR2: KGHSH and LQKENI. CDR3 nucleotides: TGTGCCAGCTCACCAACCCCGACTAGCGTGTCTGGGGCCAACGTCCTGACTTTC. Protein: CASSPTPTSVSGANVLTF.

The genes are TRBV5-4 and TRBJ1-2; D remains unclear. CDR1 SGHNT and CDR2 YYREEE come from the germline V gene (reference sequence). V was trimmed by 6 bases and J by 6 bases, leaving 18 bases between them. The CDR3 is 14 amino acids. The DNA for the CDR3 is TGTGCCAGCACTCCGGGTCGGTTTCTTGATGGCTACACCTTC. Amino acid sequence: CASTPGRFLDGYTF.

V and J are TRBV19 and TRBJ2-7; 10 bases are a match to TRBD1. Germline CDR1 is LNHDA and CDR2 is SQIVND (reference sequence). The CDR3 spans 16 residues. V shed 5 bases, J shed 6 bases, and the junction held 13 bases outside the gene matches. CDR3 nucleotide sequence: TGTGCCAGTAGTCCAGACCCGGGACAGGGGCCGCTCGAGCAGTACTTC. This codes for CASSPDPGQGPLEQYF.

This clone came up once. The chain carries TRBV6-5 and TRBJ1-1; D remains ambiguous. V was trimmed by 2 bases and J by 0 bases, leaving 4 bases between them. The CDR3 is 13 residues long. Germline V gives CDR1 MNHEY, CDR2 SVGAGI. CDR3 coding DNA: TGTGCCAGCAGTTACCAGATGAACACTGAAGCTTTCTTT. Its translation: CASSYQMNTEAFF.

The chain combines TRBV11-3 with TRBJ1-2, with TRBD1 identical over 10 bases. This CDR3 region has 15 residues. The junction had 6 bases not matched to a gene; V was cut back by 4 bases and J by 4 bases. Germline V gives CDR1 SGHNT, CDR2 YENEEA. CDR3 residues: CASSSRDRGFYGYTF. CDR3 DNA: TGTGCCAGCAGCTCTAGGGACAGGGGCTTCTATGGCTACACCTTC.

The V call is TRBV6-6, the J call TRBJ1-6; the match to TRBD1 covers 10 bases. Germline CDR1 is MNHNY and CDR2 is SVGAGI (reference sequence). V lost 6 bases to trimming and J lost 10 bases; unmatched junction nucleotides: 9. The CDR3 totals 15 residues. The CDR3 is CASRDLRDRGSPLHF. The CDR3 region has the DNA TGTGCCAGCAGGGACCTCCGGGACAGGGGATCACCCCTCCACTTT.

The chain recombines TRBV6-5 with TRBJ1-2; TRBD1 is a possible D gene (5 bases). There are 15 residues in the CDR3. Trimming stripped 10 bases from V and 8 bases from J, with 26 bases between. Per germline, CDR1 MNHEY and CDR2 SVGAGI. The CDR3 loop is CATAVGLEGLRGYTF. The CDR3 nucleotides read TGTGCCACAGCAGTCGGTTTGGAGGGGCTCAGGGGCTACACCTTC.

The J gene is TRBJ1-3, the V gene TRBV2; D not certain. CDR3 length equals 13 residues. The germline gives CDR1 SNHLY, CDR2 FYNNEI. Trimming cost V 8 bases and J 2 bases, with 10 bases left between them. The CDR3 DNA is TGTGCCAGCCTTGGTGGGGCTGGAAACACCATATATTTT. This codes for CASLGGAGNTIYF.

This clone was observed once. The genes are TRBV7-7 and TRBJ2-5; D gene ambiguous. V shed 1 base and J shed 2 bases, with 11 bases lying between them. Germline assignment: CDR1 SSHAT and CDR2 FNYEAQ (reference sequence). CDR3 length equals 15 residues. The DNA for the CDR3 is TGTGCCAGCAGCTTAGTTCCGAGCAGGCAAGAGACCCAGTACTTC. Translating it yields CASSLVPSRQETQYF.

The chain is built from TRBV5-1 and TRBJ2-7; D unresolved. Germline lookup yields CDR1 SGHRS and CDR2 YFSETQ. This CDR3 is built from 15 residues. V dropped 0 bases and J dropped 1 base, with 11 bases sitting between them. In nucleotides, the CDR3 is TGCGCCAGCAGCTTGGGGCTAGTTGGGTCCTACGAGCAGTACTTC. Protein: CASSLGLVGSYEQYF.

The chain is built from TRBV5-1 and TRBJ2-3, with a tentative D call TRBD2 (5 bases). CDR1 SGHRS and CDR2 YFSETQ come from the germline V gene. CDR3 size: 11 residues. V dropped 4 bases and J dropped 5 bases, with 5 bases sitting between them. The CDR3 spells CASSRGDTQYF. In DNA, the CDR3 is TGCGCCAGCAGCCGGGGAGATACGCAGTATTTT. Complete variable domain (other parts from reference TRBV5-1 and TRBJ2-3): KAGVTQTPRYLIKTRGQQVTLSCSPISGHRSVSWYQQTPGQGLQFLFEYFSETQRNKGNFPGRFSGRQFSNSRSEMNVSTLELGDSALYLCASSRGDTQYFGPGTRLTVL.